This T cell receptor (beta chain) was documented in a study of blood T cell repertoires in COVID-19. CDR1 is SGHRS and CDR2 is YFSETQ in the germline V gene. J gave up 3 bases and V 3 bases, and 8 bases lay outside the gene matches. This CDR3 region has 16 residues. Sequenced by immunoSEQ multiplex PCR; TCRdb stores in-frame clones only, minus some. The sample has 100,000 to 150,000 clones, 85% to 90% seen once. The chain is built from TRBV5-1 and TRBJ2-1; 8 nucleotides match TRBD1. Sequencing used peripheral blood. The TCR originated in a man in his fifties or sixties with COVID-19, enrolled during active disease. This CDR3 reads CASSSTGTGLYNEQFF. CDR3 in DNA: TGCGCCAGCAGCTCAACCGGGACAGGTCTCTACAATGAGCAGTTCTTC.